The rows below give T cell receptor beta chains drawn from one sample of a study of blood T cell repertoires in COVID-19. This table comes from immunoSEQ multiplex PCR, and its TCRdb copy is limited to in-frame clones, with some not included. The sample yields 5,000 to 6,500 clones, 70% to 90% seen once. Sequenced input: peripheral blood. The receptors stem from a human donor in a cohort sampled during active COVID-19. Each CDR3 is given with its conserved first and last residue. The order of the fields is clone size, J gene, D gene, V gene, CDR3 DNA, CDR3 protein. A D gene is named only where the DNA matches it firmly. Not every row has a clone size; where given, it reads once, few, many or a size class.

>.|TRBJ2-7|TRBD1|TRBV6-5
TGTGCCAGCAGTCGTTCCGGGACAGGGATCGAGCAGTACTTC
CASSRSGTGIEQYF
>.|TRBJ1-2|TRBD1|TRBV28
TGTGCCAGCAGTTATATAATATGGACTCAGGGGGCTAACTATGGCTACACCTTC
CASSYIIWTQGANYGYTF
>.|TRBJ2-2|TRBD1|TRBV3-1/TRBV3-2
TGTGCCAGCAGCCAAGGGACAGGGTGGGCCGGGGAGCTGTTTTTT
CASSQGTGWAGELFF
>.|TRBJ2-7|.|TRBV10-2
TGCGCCAGCAGTGATTCGAGTCCAGGGGAGTACGAGCAGTACTTC
CASSDSSPGEYEQYF
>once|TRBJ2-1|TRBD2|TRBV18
TGTGCCAGCTCACCCGAGCGGGAGAGTGAGCAGTTCTTC
CASSPERESEQFF
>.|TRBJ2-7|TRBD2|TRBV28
TGTGCCAGCAGGGGCCCCGGGACTAGCGTTTGGGGCGAGCAGTACTTC
CASRGPGTSVWGEQYF
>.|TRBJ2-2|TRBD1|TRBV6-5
TGTGCCAGCAGGAGGACAGGGGCGGCCGGGGAGCTGTTTTTT
CASRRTGAAGELFF
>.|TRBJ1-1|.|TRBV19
TGTGCCAGTCGCCGGGAACTCAACACTGAAGCTTTCTTT
CASRRELNTEAFF
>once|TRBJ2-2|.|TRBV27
TGTGCCAGCAGTTCCGATGACTGGTTTCTTGGGTCTTACACCGGGGAGCTGTTTTTT
CASSSDDWFLGSYTGELFF
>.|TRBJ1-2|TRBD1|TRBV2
TGTGCCAGCAGCGACAGGGGACATGGCTACACCTTC
CASSDRGHGYTF
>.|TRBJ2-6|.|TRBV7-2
TGTGCCAGCAGCTCGGGGGGGGCCAACGTCCTGACTTTC
CASSSGGANVLTF
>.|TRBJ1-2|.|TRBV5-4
TGTGCCAGCAGCTCCTTGGCTTATGGCTACACCTTC
CASSSLAYGYTF
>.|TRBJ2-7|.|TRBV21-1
TGTGCCAGCAGCGCGACAGGCTACGAGCAGTACTTC
CASSATGYEQYF
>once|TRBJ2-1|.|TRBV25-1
TGTGCCAGCGTGAGAGTAGGGGACAATGAGCAGTTCTTC
CASVRVGDNEQFF
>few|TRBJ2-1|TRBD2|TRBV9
TGTGCCAGCAGCGCAACTCCCGGGACTAGCGGGGGGGCACGTAATGAGCAGTTCTTC
CASSATPGTSGGARNEQFF
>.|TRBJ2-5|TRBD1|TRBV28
TGTGCCAGCATGGGACAGGGGGATGGGACCCAGTACTTC
CASMGQGDGTQYF
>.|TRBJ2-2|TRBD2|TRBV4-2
TGTGCCAGCAGCCAACAACTAGCGGGAGTTAACACCGGGGAGCTGTTTTTT
CASSQQLAGVNTGELFF
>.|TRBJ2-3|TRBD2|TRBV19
TGTGCCAGTAGCCCGGGACTAGGGGTCCCAGATACGCAGTATTTT
CASSPGLGVPDTQYF
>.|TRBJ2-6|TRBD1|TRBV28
TGTGCCAGCAGTTTCACAGGGGCTGGGGCCAACGTCCTGACTTTC
CASSFTGAGANVLTF
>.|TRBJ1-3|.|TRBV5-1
TGCGCCAGCAGCGAGGCGGTAGGAAACACCATATATTTT
CASSEAVGNTIYF
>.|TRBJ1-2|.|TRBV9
TGTGCCAGCAGCCCTCGGGACTATGGCTACACCTTC
CASSPRDYGYTF
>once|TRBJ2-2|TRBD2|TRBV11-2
TGTGCCAGCAGCCCTGGGATGGCGGGAGCTCCGGGCACCGGGGAGCTGTTTTTT
CASSPGMAGAPGTGELFF
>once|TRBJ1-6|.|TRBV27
TGTGCCAGCAGTGCTCCCCATAGCTCCTATAATTCACCCCTCCACTTT
CASSAPHSSYNSPLHF
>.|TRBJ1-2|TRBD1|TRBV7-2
TGTGCCAGCAGCCCCCCGACAGGGGGAGAGGGTGGCTACACCTTC
CASSPPTGGEGGYTF
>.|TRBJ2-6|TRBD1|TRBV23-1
TGCGCCAGCCCACAGGGGGCTCGTTCTGGGGCCAACGTCCTGACTTTC
CASPQGARSGANVLTF
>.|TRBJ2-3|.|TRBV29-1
TGCAGCGTTGAAAAGGGGAGGACAGATACGCAGTATTTT
CSVEKGRTDTQYF
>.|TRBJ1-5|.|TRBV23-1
TGCGCCCCAGGTGGCAATCAGCCCCAGCATTTT
CAPGGNQPQHF
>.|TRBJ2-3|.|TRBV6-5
TGTGCCAGCAGCTTGGTAGGGGCGGGCACAGATACGCAGTATTTT
CASSLVGAGTDTQYF
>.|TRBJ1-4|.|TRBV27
TGTGCCAGCAGAGCGGTCGGGGTTGGCGAAAAACTGTTTTTT
CASRAVGVGEKLFF
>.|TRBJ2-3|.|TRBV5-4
TGTGCCAGCAGCTTGGGGGCGGGGGCCGGCACAGATACGCAGTATTTT
CASSLGAGAGTDTQYF
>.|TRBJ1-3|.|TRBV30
TGTGCCTGGAGTGTAGGAGGGCTTAAGGACACCATATATTTT
CAWSVGGLKDTIYF
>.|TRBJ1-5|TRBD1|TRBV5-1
TGCGCCAGCAGCAACGGACAGGGTAGACAGCCCCAGCATTTT
CASSNGQGRQPQHF
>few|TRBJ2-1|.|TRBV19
TGTGCCAGTAGTATCGGGTCTAGCACCTACAATGAGCAGTTCTTC
CASSIGSSTYNEQFF
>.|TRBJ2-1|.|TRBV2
TGTGCCAGCAGTGGGGACTCCCCCCATGGGGAGCAGTTCTTC
CASSGDSPHGEQFF